This T cell receptor (beta chain) is from a study of T and B cells in COVID-19 patients. About the research overall: Peripheral blood came from COVID-19 patients with active infection or after recovery. About 90% of the roughly 20 active-infection patients had comorbidities associated with unfavorable COVID-19 outcome.

Each TRB amplification used about 250-550 ng of genomic DNA from blood. Multiplex PCR with BIOMED2 TRB-A/B primer pools amplified TRB rearrangements. Each CDR3 protein is one row after TCRdb ran MiXCR on the multiplex PCR reads. This table holds 6,000 to 8,500 distinct CDR3 sequences, around a third found once. Study-level results: There were 2,000 to 3,000 TCR clusters exclusive to the recovered cohort, 31 with low generation probability. Patients with COVID-19 reportedly showed strongly skewed T cell receptor beta variable and joining gene usage.

By share, this clonotype ranks as medium-sized. The antigen is undetermined. This TCR was sampled from a human donor who had recovered from COVID-19. Material: blood.

As DNA, the CDR3 is TGTGCCAGCAGTTACTTCCGCGTCGGGTCAGATACGCAGTATTTT. It yields the protein CASSYFRVGSDTQYF. This chain uses TRBV6-5 with TRBJ2-3; D remains unclear. This CDR3 contains 15 residues. V lost 1 base to trimming and J lost 4 bases, with 12 bases between them. The V gene's germline CDR1 is MNHEY and CDR2 SVGAGI.